Following are 14 T cell receptor beta chains from one sample sequenced in a study of CD8+CD57+ T cells in acquired aplastic anemia. Genomic DNA acted as the template from which TCR beta VDJ combination and CDR3 sequence profiling were carried out. One entry per CDR3 protein, called by TCRdb with MiXCR from the reads. Seen here are under 200,000 distinct CDR3 sequences, approximately 43% observed once, and the top ten hold approximately 1%. The specimen was sorted CD4+, CD8+, or CD8+CD57+ T cells (not recorded which) from PBMCs. These receptors were taken from a human donor in good health.

The CDR3 coding sequence is TGTGCCAGTAGTATTCAACAGGTTAAGCAGCCCCAGCATTTT. Protein: CASSIQQVKQPQHF. This rearrangement joins TRBV19 to TRBJ1-5; D might be TRBD1 (5 bases). There are 14 residues in the CDR3. V lost 3 bases, J lost 7 bases, and 13 bases lay in between. From germline, CDR1 is LNHDA and CDR2 SQIVND (reference sequence).

The gene calls are TRBV7-9 and TRBJ2-5; unclear D gene. Germline V gene lookup returns CDR1 SEHNR and CDR2 FQNEAQ (reference sequence). V gave up 2 bases and J gave up 5 bases, with 6 bases separating them. The CDR3 has 12 amino acids. CDR3 loop: CASSLSWETQYF. CDR3 bases: TGTGCCAGCAGCTTAAGTTGGGAGACCCAGTACTTC.

This clonotype showed up many times. The V and J genes are TRBV7-8 and TRBJ2-3; the match to TRBD1 covers 10 bases. V lost 11 bases and J lost 5; bases outside the gene matches: 7. This CDR3 spans 13 amino acids. Germline V gene lookup returns CDR1 SGHVS and CDR2 FQNEAQ. CDR3 in amino acids: CAWGGQGGDTQYF. For the CDR3, the DNA is TGTGCCTGGGGAGGACAGGGGGGAGATACGCAGTATTTT.

The V and J genes are TRBV20-1 and TRBJ2-5; D is uncertain. This CDR3 region has 14 residues. Trimming pared 0 bases from V and 7 bases from J, leaving 15 bases between. The germline gives CDR1 DFQATT, CDR2 SNEGSKA (reference sequence). The CDR3 loop reads CSARDAATPGTQYF. The CDR3 bases are TGCAGTGCTAGAGATGCGGCTACCCCGGGGACCCAGTACTTC.

Points on this clonotype: One end of the junction fails to match germline, which may point to a read error. The V call is TRBV9, the J call TRBJ2-7; D is unresolved. This CDR3 contains 12 residues. The germline V gene encodes CDR1 SGDLS and CDR2 YYNGEE. The DNA for the CDR3 is TGTGCCAGCTGCGTAAACGACCTAGAGCAGTACTTC. Protein sequence: CASCVNDLEQYF.

This clonotype was counted ten times or more. V is TRBV15 and J is TRBJ2-7; no firm D call. Germline values: CDR1 LNHNV, CDR2 YYDKDF (reference sequence). Trimming cost V 0 bases and J 0 bases, with 6 bases left between them. The length of the CDR3 is 14 residues. The CDR3 region is CATSRERLSYEQYF. In DNA form, the CDR3 reads TGTGCCACCAGCAGAGAAAGGCTCTCCTACGAGCAGTACTTC.

This chain joins TRBV20-1 and TRBJ2-6, with 10 bases that match TRBD1. Trimming at V came to 4 bases and at J to 3 bases, leaving 12 bases not matched to a gene. The length of the CDR3 is 18 residues. Germline V gene sequence: CDR1 DFQATT, CDR2 SNEGSKA (reference sequence). The CDR3 DNA follows: TGCAGTGCTACCCCCAAGGACAGGGGGAATAATGGGGCCAACGTCCTGACTTTC. Its translation: CSATPKDRGNNGANVLTF.

This clonotype came up a few times. The rearrangement joins TRBV6-2 or TRBV6-3 to TRBJ1-5; weak D call: TRBD1 (5 bases). This CDR3 contains 16 residues. The ends were cut back, 0 bases at V and 2 bases at J, with 11 bases in the middle. Germline CDR1 and CDR2: MNHEY and SVGEGT. This CDR3 reads CASSYSRVGGNQPQHF. The CDR3 nucleotides read TGTGCCAGCAGTTACTCGCGGGTAGGGGGCAATCAGCCCCAGCATTTT.

At least ten counts were recorded for this clonotype. CDR3 amino acids: CASSPRSTGLGDEKLFF. CDR3 sequence (DNA): TGCGCCAGCAGCCCACGAAGTACAGGTCTTGGTGATGAAAAACTGTTTTTT. This chain joins TRBV4-3 and TRBJ1-4, with D possibly being TRBD1 (5 bases). The CDR3 has 17 residues. Per germline, CDR1 LGHNA and CDR2 YSLEER. V lost 4 bases and J 6 bases, leaving 21 bases between the germline ends.

The chain has TRBV2 and TRBJ1-4; TRBD1 is a possible D gene (5 bases). Trimming left V 10 bases short and J 4 bases short, with 10 bases between. The CDR3 runs 12 residues. Per the germline V gene, CDR1 is SNHLY and CDR2 is FYNNEI. The CDR3 is CATLGDNEKLFF. CDR3 nucleotides: TGTGCCACCTTAGGGGATAATGAAAAACTGTTTTTT.

This chain connects TRBV7-8 to TRBJ2-5; 16 nucleotides line up with TRBD2. Per the germline V gene, CDR1 is SGHVS and CDR2 is FQNEAQ. This CDR3 is built from 16 residues. The junction had 5 bases not matched to a gene; V was cut back by 5 bases and J by 5 bases. CDR3 sequence: CASSPTGLAGGETQYF. In DNA form, the CDR3 reads TGTGCCAGCAGCCCCACGGGACTAGCGGGGGGGGAGACCCAGTACTTC.

Only a few counts were recorded for this clonotype. A much bigger clone sits one base away, suggesting this may be a read error. The chain carries TRBV7-6 and TRBJ1-4; TRBD1 matches 7 bases. The CDR3 runs to 15 residues. Germline lookup yields CDR1 SGHVS and CDR2 FNYEAQ. The CDR3 sequence is CASSQTGVGNENLFF. CDR3 nucleotide sequence: TGTGCCAGCAGCCAAACAGGGGTAGGCAATGAAAACCTGTTTTTT.

This chain joins TRBV4-1 and TRBJ2-2, with 7 bases fitting TRBD1. The V segment lost 3 bases and the J segment 6 bases; nucleotides outside the gene matches: 10. The CDR3 spans 16 residues. Per the germline V gene, CDR1 is MGHRA and CDR2 is YSYEKL. This CDR3 reads CASSQQEGASAGELFF. The DNA for the CDR3 is TGCGCCAGCAGCCAGCAAGAGGGGGCGAGCGCCGGGGAGCTGTTTTTT.

This clonotype was seen ten or more times. The DNA for the CDR3 is TGTGCCAGCAGCTCCCTCCGGGACAGGGCGGAGACCCAGTACTTC. Its protein product is CASSSLRDRAETQYF. The chain links TRBV7-9 to TRBJ2-5; TRBD1 matches at 9 bases. The V gene end was trimmed by 4 bases and the J gene end by 5 bases; junction bases not matched to a gene: 8. This CDR3 comprises 15 residues. CDR1 SEHNR and CDR2 FQNEAQ come from the germline V gene (reference sequence).